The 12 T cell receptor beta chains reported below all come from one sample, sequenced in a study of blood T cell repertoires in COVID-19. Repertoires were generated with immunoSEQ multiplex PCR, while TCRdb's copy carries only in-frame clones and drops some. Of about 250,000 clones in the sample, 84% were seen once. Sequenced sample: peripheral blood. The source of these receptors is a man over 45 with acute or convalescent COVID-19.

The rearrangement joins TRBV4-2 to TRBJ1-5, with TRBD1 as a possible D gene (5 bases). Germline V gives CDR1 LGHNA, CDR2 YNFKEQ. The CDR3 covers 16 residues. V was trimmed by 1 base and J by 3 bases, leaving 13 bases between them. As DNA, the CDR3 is TGTGCCAGCAGCCAAGCCGCGGGGCAGTCCAATCAGCCCCAGCATTTT. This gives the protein CASSQAAGQSNQPQHF.

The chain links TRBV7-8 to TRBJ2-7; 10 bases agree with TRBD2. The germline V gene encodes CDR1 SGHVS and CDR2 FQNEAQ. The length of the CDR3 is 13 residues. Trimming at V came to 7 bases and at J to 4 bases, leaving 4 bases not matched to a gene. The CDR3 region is CASTSGRAYEQYF. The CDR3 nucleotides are TGTGCCAGCACGAGCGGGAGGGCTTACGAGCAGTACTTC.

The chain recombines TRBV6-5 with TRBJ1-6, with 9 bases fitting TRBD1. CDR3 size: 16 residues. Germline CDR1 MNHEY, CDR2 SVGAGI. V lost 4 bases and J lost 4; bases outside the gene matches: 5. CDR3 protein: CASSWDRARYNSPLHF. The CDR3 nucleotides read TGTGCCAGCAGTTGGGACAGGGCACGGTATAATTCACCCCTCCACTTT.

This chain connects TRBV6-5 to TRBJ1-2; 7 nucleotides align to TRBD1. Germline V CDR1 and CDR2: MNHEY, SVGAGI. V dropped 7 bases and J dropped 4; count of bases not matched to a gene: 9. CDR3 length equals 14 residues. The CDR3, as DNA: TGTGCCAGCACCCTTAGGGGGCTCGGCTATGGCTACACCTTC. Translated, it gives CASTLRGLGYGYTF.

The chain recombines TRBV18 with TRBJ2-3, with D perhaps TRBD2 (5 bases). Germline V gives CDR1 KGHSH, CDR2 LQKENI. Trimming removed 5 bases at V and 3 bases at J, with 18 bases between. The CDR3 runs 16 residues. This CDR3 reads CASSKTGTTNTDTQYF. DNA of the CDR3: TGTGCCAGCTCAAAAACGGGAACGACAAATACAGATACGCAGTATTTT.

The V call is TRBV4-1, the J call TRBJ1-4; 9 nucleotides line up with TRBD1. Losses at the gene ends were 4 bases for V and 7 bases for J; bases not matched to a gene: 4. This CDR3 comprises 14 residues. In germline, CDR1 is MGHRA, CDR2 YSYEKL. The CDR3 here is CASSPGTGREKLFF. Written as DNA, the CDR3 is TGCGCCAGCAGCCCCGGGACAGGGCGTGAAAAACTGTTTTTT.

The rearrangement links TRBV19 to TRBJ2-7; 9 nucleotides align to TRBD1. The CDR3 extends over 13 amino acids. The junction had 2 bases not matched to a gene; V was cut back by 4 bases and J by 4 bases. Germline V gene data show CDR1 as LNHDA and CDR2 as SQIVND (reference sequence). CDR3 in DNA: TGTGCCAGTAGTACCGGGACAGGGTACGAGCAGTACTTC. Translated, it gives CASSTGTGYEQYF.

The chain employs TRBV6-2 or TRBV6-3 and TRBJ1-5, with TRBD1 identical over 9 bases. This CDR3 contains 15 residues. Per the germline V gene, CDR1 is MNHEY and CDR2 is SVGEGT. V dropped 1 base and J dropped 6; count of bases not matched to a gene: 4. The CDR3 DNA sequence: TGTGCCAGCAGTTACTTCCGACAGGGGGGTCAGCCCCAGCATTTT. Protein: CASSYFRQGGQPQHF.

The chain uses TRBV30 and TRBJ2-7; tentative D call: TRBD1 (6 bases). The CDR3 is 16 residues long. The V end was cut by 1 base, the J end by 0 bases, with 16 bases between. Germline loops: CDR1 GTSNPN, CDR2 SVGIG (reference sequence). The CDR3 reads CAWSGRLGASSYEQYF. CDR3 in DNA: TGTGCCTGGAGTGGGCGACTGGGGGCCAGCTCCTACGAGCAGTACTTC.

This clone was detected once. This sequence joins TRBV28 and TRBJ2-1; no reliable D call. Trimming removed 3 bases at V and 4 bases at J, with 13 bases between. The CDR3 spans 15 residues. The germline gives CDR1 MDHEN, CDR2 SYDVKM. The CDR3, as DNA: TGTGCCAGCAGTTTGAGACGACTGCCGTACAATGAGCAGTTCTTC. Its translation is CASSLRRLPYNEQFF.

The CDR3 region has the DNA TGTGCCAGCAGCGTAGCGGGGGGGAATTACAATGAGCAGTTCTTC. It is translated as CASSVAGGNYNEQFF. The chain combines TRBV9 with TRBJ2-1; 8 bases map to TRBD2. Losses at the gene ends were 0 bases for V and 4 bases for J; bases not matched to a gene: 3. Germline values: CDR1 SGDLS, CDR2 YYNGEE. The CDR3 is made up of 15 amino acids.

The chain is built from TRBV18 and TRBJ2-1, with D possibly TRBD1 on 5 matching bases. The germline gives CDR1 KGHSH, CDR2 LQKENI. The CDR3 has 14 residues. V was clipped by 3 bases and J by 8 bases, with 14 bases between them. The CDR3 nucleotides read TGTGCCAGCTCACCGATGCAGGGAAGGCATGAGCAGTTCTTC. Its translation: CASSPMQGRHEQFF.